These 20 T cell receptor beta chains were sequenced from one sample in a study of identical twins. TCRdb re-called the 5' RACE reads through MiXCR, storing one row per CDR3 protein. The repertoire holds 220,000 or so distinct CDR3 sequences, with roughly 7% as singletons. The same data also went into a second study, on yellow fever vaccine responses in identical twins.

Source material: memory (CD45RO+) T cells sorted from blood. The source is a woman aged 18-30 years in good health.

This clonotype was observed many times. The J gene is TRBJ2-3, the V gene TRBV11-2, with TRBD2 matching 7 bases. V lost 5 bases and J lost 1; bases outside the gene matches: 6. CDR1 is SGHAT, CDR2 FQNNGV, per germline. The CDR3 extends over 15 amino acids. For the CDR3, the DNA is TGTGCCAGCAGCAATGGGGGGGTCGGCACAGATACGCAGTATTTT. It specifies CASSNGGVGTDTQYF.

This chain's CDR3 is CASRGPGETQYF. The CDR3 DNA reads TGTGCCAGCAGGGGGCCCGGAGAGACCCAGTACTTC. This chain links TRBV7-2 with TRBJ2-5; TRBD1 is a possible D gene (5 bases). Germline CDR1 SGHTA, CDR2 FQGNSA. Trimming cost V 6 bases and J 4 bases, with 9 bases left between them. The CDR3 covers 12 residues.

This clonotype turned up a few times. The rearrangement uses TRBV5-1 and TRBJ2-3, with D perhaps matching TRBD2 (5 bases). Trimming cost V 3 bases and J 2 bases, with 7 bases left between them. This CDR3 contains 13 residues. The V gene's germline CDR1 is SGHRS and CDR2 YFSETQ. The CDR3 nucleotides are TGCGCCAGCAGCTCGACTAACACAGATACGCAGTATTTT. Encoded protein: CASSSTNTDTQYF.

This clonotype was observed many times. The chain combines TRBV10-3 with TRBJ2-5; no clear D. Germline CDR1 ENHRY, CDR2 SYGVKD. Trimming shortened V by 6 bases and J by 4 bases, and 12 bases separated the two germline ends. The CDR3 length is 13 residues. CDR3 in DNA: TGTGCCATCAGCGAAAACTACGGAGAGACCCAGTACTTC. Translating gives CAISENYGETQYF.

This clonotype was counted between two and nine times. V usage is TRBV28 and J usage is TRBJ2-4, with D perhaps TRBD2 (7 bases). This CDR3 contains 14 residues. Trimming took 2 bases from V and 9 from J, leaving 14 bases between them. Germline CDR1 is MDHEN and CDR2 is SYDVKM. The CDR3 is CASSLAGAPVIQYF. DNA for the CDR3: TGTGCCAGCAGTTTAGCGGGGGCGCCGGTCATTCAGTACTTC. Filled out from reference TRBV28 and TRBJ2-4, the complete variable domain reads DVKVTQSSRYLVKRTGEKVFLECVQDMDHENMFWYRQDPGLGLRLIYFSYDVKMKEKGDIPEGYSVSREKKERFSLILESASTNQTSMYLCASSLAGAPVIQYFGAGTRLSVL.

This clonotype has a handful of counts. This chain uses TRBV20-1 with TRBJ1-4; TRBD1 might be the D (5 bases). The V gene lost 5 bases and the J gene lost 7 bases, with 11 bases spanning the gap. The CDR3 is made up of 12 amino acids. Germline-derived CDR1 and CDR2 are DFQATT and SNEGSKA (reference sequence). The DNA for the CDR3 is TGCAGTGCTTTAAGACAGACTGAAAAACTGTTTTTT. Translating gives CSALRQTEKLFF.

In this sample, this clonotype turned up a few times. V is TRBV7-3 and J is TRBJ2-2; 9 bases are shared with TRBD2. Germline V gene sequence: CDR1 SGHTA, CDR2 FQGTGA. The CDR3 is 16 residues long. The V segment lost 0 bases and the J segment 5 bases; nucleotides outside the gene matches: 4. The CDR3: CASSLTALAGTGELFF. The DNA for the CDR3 is TGTGCCAGCAGCTTAACAGCTCTAGCGGGAACCGGGGAGCTGTTTTTT.

The V gene is TRBV5-1, the J gene TRBJ2-7; the match to TRBD1 covers 9 bases. The CDR3 covers 15 residues. Germline CDR1 is SGHRS and CDR2 is YFSETQ. Losses at the gene ends were 1 base for V and 6 bases for J; bases not matched to a gene: 8. The CDR3 DNA is TGCGCCAGCAGCTTGCAGACAGGGGGGGCTGGCGAGCAGTACGTC. Translated, it gives CASSLQTGGAGEQYV.

The chain combines TRBV6-2 or TRBV6-3 with TRBJ2-2; no reliable D call. Trimming stripped 4 bases from V and 1 base from J, with 7 bases between. CDR1 is MNHEY and CDR2 is SVGEGT in the germline V gene. The CDR3 has 14 amino acids. As DNA, the CDR3 is TGTGCCAGCAGTTTCCTTGAGAACACCGGGGAGCTGTTTTTT. Translating it yields CASSFLENTGELFF.

In its sample, this clonotype was seen many times. This chain links TRBV15 with TRBJ1-2; 7 bases are a match to TRBD1. The germline gives CDR1 LNHNV, CDR2 YYDKDF (reference sequence). J was trimmed by 4 bases and V by 1 base; bases with no gene match: 6. The length of the CDR3 is 15 residues. The DNA for the CDR3 is TGTGCCACCAGCAGAGCCCGAACAGGGGTCTATGGCTACACCTTC. This translates into CATSRARTGVYGYTF.

There are many counts of this clonotype. The chain is built from TRBV29-1 and TRBJ1-1; weak D call: TRBD1 (5 bases). Germline V CDR1 and CDR2: SQVTM, ANQGSEA. V was cut by 6 bases and J by 10 bases, with 24 bases left in between. This CDR3 is 14 amino acids long. The CDR3 sequence is CSVDLVAGMGGAFF. CDR3 in DNA: TGCAGCGTCGACCTGGTTGCGGGAATGGGGGGAGCTTTCTTT.

The chain combines TRBV20-1 with TRBJ2-5, with D unclear. The germline V gene encodes CDR1 DFQATT and CDR2 SNEGSKA (reference sequence). Trimming took off 3 bases at V and 2 bases at J, with 4 bases between the two ends. The CDR3 consists of 11 residues. As DNA, the CDR3 is TGCAGTGCTAGTCATCAAGAGACCCAGTACTTC. Encoded protein: CSASHQETQYF.

This chain joins TRBV5-5 and TRBJ2-5, with D perhaps TRBD2 (7 bases). The V and J ends lost 6 bases and 1 base respectively, with 19 bases between them. The CDR3 has 16 amino acids. The germline CDR1 and CDR2 sequences are SGHKS and YYEKEE (reference sequence). This CDR3 reads CASTRRGGGGQETQYF. CDR3 DNA: TGTGCCAGCACGAGAAGGGGGGGTGGGGGCCAAGAGACCCAGTACTTC.

This clonotype was seen a handful of times. The rearrangement links TRBV12-3 or TRBV12-4 to TRBJ1-2, with D unresolved. V lost 3 bases and J lost 6, with 11 bases in between. This CDR3 has 13 residues. The CDR3 reads CASSFRGGDGYTF. CDR3 in DNA: TGTGCCAGCAGTTTTAGAGGAGGCGATGGCTACACCTTC.

A few counts support this clonotype. The genes are TRBV7-3 and TRBJ2-2, with no clear D. V lost 2 bases and J lost 0, with 16 bases in between. Germline-derived CDR1 and CDR2 are SGHTA and FQGTGA. This CDR3 comprises 18 residues. As DNA, the CDR3 is TGTGCCAGCAGCTTATCCAGGTGGACGGCATCGAACACCGGGGAGCTGTTTTTT. Amino acid sequence: CASSLSRWTASNTGELFF.

This sequence joins TRBV7-9 and TRBJ2-1; 9 bases map to TRBD2. The CDR3 runs 16 residues. The V gene end was trimmed by 1 base and the J gene end by 6 bases; junction bases not matched to a gene: 7. Germline assignment: CDR1 SEHNR and CDR2 FQNEAQ (reference sequence). In DNA, the CDR3 is TGTGCCAGCAGCTTAGGAGGCGGGAGGGCCCCCAATGAGCAGTTCTTC. Its translation: CASSLGGGRAPNEQFF. The whole variable domain, remainder taken from reference TRBV7-9 and TRBJ2-1, is DTGVSQNPRHKITKRGQNVTFRCDPISEHNRLYWYRQTLGQGPEFLTYFQNEAQLEKSRLLSDRFSAERPKGSFSTLEIQRTEQGDSAMYLCASSLGGGRAPNEQFFGPGTRLTVL.

This clonotype has a count of ten or more. V usage is TRBV28 and J usage is TRBJ2-7; D might be TRBD2 (5 bases). The V end lost 3 bases, the J end lost 2 bases, and 8 bases lay between the germline ends. In germline, CDR1 is MDHEN, CDR2 SYDVKM. This CDR3 is 13 amino acids long. Here the CDR3 reads CASSFEGPYEQYF. The CDR3 DNA follows: TGTGCCAGCAGTTTCGAGGGTCCCTACGAGCAGTACTTC.

This clonotype has only a few counts. This rearrangement joins TRBV5-1 to TRBJ2-5, with 11 bases lining up with TRBD2. Germline CDR1 and CDR2: SGHRS and YFSETQ. This CDR3 spans 16 amino acids. Trimming at V came to 5 bases and at J to 0 bases, leaving 6 bases not matched to a gene. CDR3 DNA sequence: TGCGCCAGCAGATTAGCGGGAGGGCGGGACCAAGAGACCCAGTACTTC. Amino acids: CASRLAGGRDQETQYF.

There are a few counts of this clonotype. The chain links TRBV6-5 to TRBJ2-7; D not certain. The germline V gene has CDR1 MNHEY and CDR2 SVGAGI. The CDR3 spans 17 residues. V was pared by 0 bases and J by 4 bases, with 19 bases between. The CDR3 nucleotides are TGTGCCAGCAGTTACTCGTTTGGCGGCGACCCAGTGTACGAGCAGTACTTC. Translating gives CASSYSFGGDPVYEQYF.

This clonotype was detected many times. This CDR3 reads CASSEGHSEKLFF. The CDR3 DNA sequence: TGTGCCAGCAGCGAGGGACATTCGGAAAAACTGTTTTTT. V gene TRBV5-6 combines with J gene TRBJ1-4; D might be TRBD1 (6 bases). V lost 4 bases and J lost 8, with 12 bases in between. Germline CDR1 is SGHDT and CDR2 is YYEEEE. The length of the CDR3 is 13 residues.